The 27 T cell receptor beta chains below come from one sample, sequenced in a study of T and B cells in COVID-19 patients. BIOMED2 TRB-A/B primer pools were used in multiplex TRB PCR. TCRdb analysed the multiplex PCR reads with MiXCR anew, one entry per CDR3 protein. Of around 10,000 distinct CDR3 sequences listed, approximately 31% are singletons. Each TRB amplification used roughly 220-550 ng of genomic DNA from blood. Sequenced material: blood. These receptors were taken from a human donor with active COVID-19.

Within the sample, this clonotype is medium-sized. This chain connects TRBV19 to TRBJ1-6; TRBD1 matches 10 bases. The V gene end was trimmed by 4 bases and the J gene end by 10 bases; junction bases not matched to a gene: 4. This CDR3 has 14 amino acids. The V gene's germline CDR1 is LNHDA and CDR2 SQIVND (reference sequence). The CDR3 loop reads CASSTDRGPSPLHF. The CDR3 nucleotides are TGTGCCAGTAGTACAGACAGGGGGCCATCACCCCTCCACTTT.

CDR3 sequence reads: CASSATGNTIYF. CDR3 in DNA: TGTGCCAGCAGTGCGACTGGAAACACCATATATTTT. The V and J genes are TRBV2 and TRBJ1-3; no firm D call. The CDR3 is 12 residues long. Trimming shortened V by 4 bases and J by 2 bases, and 3 bases separated the two germline ends. Germline CDR1 SNHLY, CDR2 FYNNEI.

About this clonotype itself: One end of the junction varies from germline; a read error may be responsible. The rearrangement links TRBV7-2 to TRBJ2-2; no clear D. Germline CDR1 and CDR2: SGHTA and FQGNSA. This CDR3 is built from 11 residues. CDR3 nucleotides: TGTGCCAGCAGCTTACGCGCGGAGCTGTCTTTT. As protein: CASSLRAELSF. Using reference TRBV7-2 and TRBJ2-2 for the parts outside the CDR3, the full variable domain is GAGVSQSPSNKVTEKGKDVELRCDPISGHTALYWYRQSLGQGLEFLIYFQGNSAPDKSGLPSDRFSAERTGGSVSTLTIQRTQQEDSAVYLCASSLRAELSFGEGSRLTVL.

This clonotype came up a few times. The chain employs TRBV6-1 and TRBJ1-4; D is unclear. Trimming cost V 0 bases and J 6 bases, with 8 bases left between them. The V gene's germline CDR1 is MNHNS and CDR2 SASEGT. The CDR3 length is 14 residues. This chain's CDR3 is CASSEAGADEKLFF. CDR3 bases: TGTGCCAGCAGTGAAGCGGGAGCGGATGAAAAACTGTTTTTT.

The CDR3 is CASSLRGRNNSPLHF. The CDR3 DNA follows: TGTGCCAGCAGCTTGAGAGGGAGAAATAATTCACCCCTCCACTTT. This chain connects TRBV5-6 to TRBJ1-6; no clear D gene. CDR1 and CDR2 (germline): SGHDT, YYEEEE. The V and J ends lost 1 base and 5 bases respectively, with 10 bases between them. The CDR3 runs 15 residues. Full variable domain (outside the CDR3, taken from reference TRBV5-6 and TRBJ1-6): DAGVTQSPTHLIKTRGQQVTLRCSPKSGHDTVSWYQQALGQGPQFIFQYYEEEERQRGNFPDRFSGHQFPNYSSELNVNALLLGDSALYLCASSLRGRNNSPLHFGNGTRLTVT.

This clonotype was observed a few times. The rearrangement joins TRBV6-5 to TRBJ2-7; 7 bases are a match to TRBD1. The CDR3 is 14 amino acids. V shed 4 bases and J 4 bases; nucleotides not matched to a gene: 7. CDR1 is MNHEY and CDR2 is SVGAGI in the germline V gene. CDR3: CASSLDRARYEQYF. The CDR3 DNA follows: TGTGCCAGCAGTTTAGACAGGGCAAGGTACGAGCAGTACTTC.

About this clonotype: The junction departs from the called germline gene at one end, perhaps through a read error. This chain connects TRBV5-6 to TRBJ2-3; D tentatively reads TRBD1 or TRBD2 (6 bases each). This CDR3 has 15 amino acids. Per the germline V gene, CDR1 is SGHDT and CDR2 is YYEEEE. As DNA, the CDR3 is TGCGCCAGCAGCTTGTTGTACAGGGAGGTAAATACGCAGTATTTT. Its protein is CASSLLYREVNTQYF.

A few counts support this clonotype. The chain joins TRBV5-1 to TRBJ2-3; no reliable D call. The CDR3 consists of 13 residues. The germline gives CDR1 SGHRS, CDR2 YFSETQ. V dropped 5 bases and J dropped 4 bases, with 11 bases sitting between them. CDR3 protein: CASRLSLADTQYF. The CDR3 bases are TGCGCCAGCAGGTTGAGCTTGGCAGATACGCAGTATTTT.

The V gene is TRBV7-9, the J gene TRBJ2-1; TRBD1 is a possible D gene (5 bases). Germline loops: CDR1 SEHNR, CDR2 FQNEAQ (reference sequence). The CDR3 loop spans 14 amino acids. The V end lost 7 bases, the J end lost 1 base, and 11 bases lay between the germline ends. The CDR3 loop reads CASTPGQSYNEQFF. For the CDR3, the DNA is TGTGCCAGCACCCCAGGGCAATCCTACAATGAGCAGTTCTTC.

This clonotype was detected a few times. The J gene is TRBJ2-5, the V gene TRBV12-3 or TRBV12-4, with 8 bases matching TRBD1. The V segment lost 6 bases and the J segment 0 bases; nucleotides outside the gene matches: 6. CDR3 size: 15 residues. Written as DNA, the CDR3 is TGTGCCAGCAGAACCGGGACAGGAAACCAAGAGACCCAGTACTTC. Its translation: CASRTGTGNQETQYF.

The CDR3 DNA follows: TGCAGTGCTAGCGGGCTAGCGGGAAGCACAGATACGCAGTATTTT. Protein product: CSASGLAGSTDTQYF. This chain joins TRBV20-1 and TRBJ2-3; TRBD2 matches at 9 bases. The CDR3 covers 15 residues. In germline, CDR1 is DFQATT, CDR2 SNEGSKA (reference sequence). V was clipped by 3 bases and J by 0 bases; unmatched bases: 4.

The J gene is TRBJ1-1, the V gene TRBV7-9; tentatively, D is TRBD1 (6 bases). Trimming pared 5 bases from V and 6 bases from J, leaving 16 bases between. This CDR3 is 14 amino acids long. The germline V gene encodes CDR1 SEHNR and CDR2 FQNEAQ (reference sequence). DNA for the CDR3: TGTGCCAGCAGCCAGGAGGGGGTAGCCGCTGAAGCTTTCTTT. Amino acid sequence: CASSQEGVAAEAFF. The whole variable domain, remainder taken from reference TRBV7-9 and TRBJ1-1, is DTGVSQNPRHKITKRGQNVTFRCDPISEHNRLYWYRQTLGQGPEFLTYFQNEAQLEKSRLLSDRFSAERPKGSFSTLEIQRTEQGDSAMYLCASSQEGVAAEAFFGQGTRLTVV.

J is TRBJ1-2 and V is TRBV18, with 9 bases that match TRBD1. J lost 7 bases, V lost 6 bases, and 9 bases had no gene match. In germline, CDR1 is KGHSH, CDR2 LQKENI. This CDR3 spans 14 amino acids. The CDR3 DNA reads as TGTGCCAGCTCGGGGACAGGGAGGCGTGGTGGCTACACCTTC. Translated, it gives CASSGTGRRGGYTF.

The CDR3 is CASSGGQGAETQYF. DNA for the CDR3: TGTGCCAGCAGTGGGGGACAGGGGGCTGAGACCCAGTACTTC. The chain recombines TRBV6-1 with TRBJ2-5, with 12 bases identical to TRBD1. CDR3 length equals 14 residues. V was clipped by 4 bases and J by 5 bases; unmatched bases: 2. Germline V gene lookup returns CDR1 MNHNS and CDR2 SASEGT.

By sample fraction, this clonotype is medium-sized. The chain combines TRBV29-1 with TRBJ1-2, with 7 bases identical to TRBD1. The CDR3 is made up of 11 amino acids. The trim removed 7 bases at V and 3 bases at J, leaving 2 bases unmatched. Germline V gene lookup returns CDR1 SQVTM and CDR2 ANQGSEA. Written as DNA, the CDR3 is TGCAGCGGTACAGGGGACTATGGCTACACCTTC. It yields the protein CSGTGDYGYTF.

The genes are TRBV6-1 and TRBJ2-2; D unclear. The germline V gene encodes CDR1 MNHNS and CDR2 SASEGT. The CDR3 loop spans 13 amino acids. V was clipped by 6 bases and J by 8 bases, with 13 bases between them. The DNA of the CDR3 is TGTGCCAGCAGGGAATGGATACCGGGGGAGCTGTTTTTT. This sequence encodes CASREWIPGELFF.

The rearrangement uses TRBV18 and TRBJ2-7; tentative D call: TRBD2 (5 bases). This CDR3 contains 14 residues. Trimming removed 4 bases from V and 7 bases from J, with 17 bases in between. CDR1 and CDR2 (germline): KGHSH, LQKENI. CDR3: CASSQSEGIGEQYF. The CDR3 region has the DNA TGTGCCAGCTCACAGAGCGAGGGTATCGGGGAGCAGTACTTC.

The gene calls are TRBV20-1 and TRBJ1-1, with unresolved D. This CDR3 contains 14 residues. The V end lost 1 base, the J end lost 5 bases, and 14 bases lay between the germline ends. The germline V gene has CDR1 DFQATT and CDR2 SNEGSKA (reference sequence). The CDR3 reads CSARVGGLVTEAFF. The CDR3 DNA sequence: TGCAGTGCTAGAGTAGGAGGGTTAGTAACTGAAGCTTTCTTT.

On this clonotype itself: A much larger clone differs by one base, so this may be a read error. The chain is built from TRBV7-2 and TRBJ2-3, with D uncertain. The CDR3 totals 13 residues. The germline V gene has CDR1 SGHTA and CDR2 FQGNSA. The V and J ends lost 6 bases and 4 bases respectively, with 11 bases between them. The CDR3 protein is CASSLPKADTQYF. The CDR3 region has the DNA TGTGCCAGCAGTTTACCGAAGGCAGATACGCAGTATTTT.

This clonotype has just a few counts. V is TRBV15 and J is TRBJ1-6, with TRBD1 identical over 7 bases. Germline CDR1 LNHNV, CDR2 YYDKDF (reference sequence). The trim removed 0 bases at V and 7 bases at J, leaving 3 bases unmatched. The CDR3 has 15 residues. The CDR3 loop is CATSRETTGNSPLHF. CDR3 bases: TGTGCCACCAGCAGAGAGACGACAGGGAATTCACCCCTCCACTTT.

This rearrangement joins TRBV19 to TRBJ1-2; no clear D gene. This CDR3 region has 16 residues. The ends were cut back, 3 bases at V and 0 bases at J, with 14 bases in the middle. The germline gives CDR1 LNHDA, CDR2 SQIVND (reference sequence). DNA of the CDR3: TGTGCCAGTAGTATGAAATCCCGGACGGCTAACTATGGCTACACCTTC. Translation: CASSMKSRTANYGYTF.

This clonotype was observed a handful of times. This chain connects TRBV6-1 to TRBJ1-4; TRBD1 is a possible D gene (5 bases). V lost 1 base and J 7 bases, leaving 13 bases between the germline ends. The CDR3 sequence is 15 residues long. The germline CDR1 and CDR2 sequences are MNHNS and SASEGT. The DNA of the CDR3 is TGTGCCAGCAGTGAAGTAGGGTATGGGGGTGAAAAACTGTTTTTT. It codes for CASSEVGYGGEKLFF.

This clonotype rates as medium-sized (0.01 to 0.1%). The CDR3 sequence: CASSASGTWGQPQHF. As DNA, the CDR3 is TGTGCCAGTAGTGCATCAGGGACGTGGGGTCAGCCCCAGCATTTT. The genes are TRBV19 and TRBJ1-5; weak D call: TRBD1 (5 bases). Between the trimmed V and J ends, which lost 5 bases and 6 bases, there was a span of 17 bases. Germline loops: CDR1 LNHDA, CDR2 SQIVND (reference sequence). The CDR3 sequence is 15 residues long. Combining the CDR3 with reference TRBV19 and TRBJ1-5 gives the whole variable domain DGGITQSPKYLFRKEGQNVTLSCEQNLNHDAMYWYRQDPGQGLRLIYYSQIVNDFQKGDIAEGYSVSREKKESFPLTVTSAQKNPTAFYLCASSASGTWGQPQHFGDGTRLSIL.

This chain uses TRBV11-1 with TRBJ2-6; 8 bases align to TRBD1. V lost 5 bases to trimming and J lost 0 bases; unmatched junction nucleotides: 6. The CDR3 covers 17 residues. Germline loops: CDR1 SGHAT, CDR2 FQDESV (reference sequence). CDR3 sequence (DNA): TGTGCCAGCAGCCCGCGGACAGGGAACTCTGGGGCCAACGTCCTGACTTTC. Its translation is CASSPRTGNSGANVLTF.

This clonotype was observed a few times. This chain joins TRBV10-3 and TRBJ1-2; the D is unclear. The CDR3 is made up of 15 amino acids. Trimming cost V 0 bases and J 4 bases, with 12 bases left between them. Germline V lookup: CDR1 ENHRY, CDR2 SYGVKD. CDR3 residues: CAISESSAPGYGYTF. The CDR3 nucleotides are TGTGCCATCAGTGAGTCTTCAGCTCCAGGCTATGGCTACACCTTC.

Concerning this clonotype itself: This may come from a read error, since a much larger clone is one base off. The chain recombines TRBV19 with TRBJ2-3; 9 bases map to TRBD1. This CDR3 is built from 16 residues. V shed 5 bases, J shed 4 bases, and the junction held 10 bases outside the gene matches. The V gene's germline CDR1 is LNHDA and CDR2 SQIVND (reference sequence). The CDR3 coding sequence is TGTGCCAGTAGTGTTTACGGGACAGGGATATCAGATACGCAGTATTTT. The encoded protein is CASSVYGTGISDTQYF.

The rearrangement links TRBV6-1 to TRBJ2-2; 7 nucleotides line up with TRBD1. The CDR3 spans 16 residues. The ends lost 2 bases at V and 4 bases at J; junction bases unmatched: 7. Germline lookup yields CDR1 MNHNS and CDR2 SASEGT. The CDR3 sequence: CASSESRDRVTGELFF. CDR3 coding DNA: TGTGCCAGCAGTGAATCCCGTGACAGGGTCACCGGGGAGCTGTTTTTT.